Shown below are 13 T cell receptor beta chains from a single sample sequenced in a study of T cell repertoires in cytomegalovirus infection. The antigens these receptors bind are not known. TCRdb used MiXCR to reprocess the reads, holding one entry per CDR3 protein. The sample records approximately 120,000 distinct CDR3 sequences, 25% to 35% being singletons. The sequenced sample was CD8+ T cells from cultured PBMCs, obtained from culture after CMV antigen stimulation. The receptors were sampled from a human donor in good health (CMV status not recorded). Some clones in this sample may be carry-over from other donors' samples.

This clonotype has at least ten counts. The chain recombines TRBV20-1 with TRBJ1-4; D is uncertain. Germline values: CDR1 DFQATT, CDR2 SNEGSKA (reference sequence). Deletions cut 5 bases from V and 1 base from J, with 14 bases between. This CDR3 region has 15 residues. The CDR3 DNA follows: TGCAGTGCTTTAGAGGACGGTAGAACTAATGAAAAACTGTTTTTT. Its protein product is CSALEDGRTNEKLFF.

The chain recombines TRBV19 with TRBJ1-1; possibly TRBD1 for D (5 bases). Trimming took 8 bases from V and 3 from J, leaving 13 bases between them. This CDR3 region has 13 residues. CDR1 is LNHDA, CDR2 SQIVND, per germline (reference sequence). The CDR3 region is CASGGWVDTEAFF. CDR3 nucleotide sequence: TGTGCCAGTGGGGGGTGGGTCGACACTGAAGCTTTCTTT.

This clonotype was counted once. A read error may explain this, as a much larger clone is one base away. The V gene is TRBV20-1, the J gene TRBJ2-3; 12 bases fit TRBD2. The V gene end was trimmed by 3 bases and the J gene end by 2 bases; junction bases not matched to a gene: 9. Germline values: CDR1 DFQATT, CDR2 SNEGSKA (reference sequence). The CDR3 spans 17 residues. CDR3 region: CSASPELAGGVTDTQYF. CDR3 nucleotide sequence: TGCAGTGCTAGTCCGGAACTAGCGGGGGGCGTCACAGATACGCAGTATTTT.

The chain links TRBV5-6 to TRBJ2-1, with 10 nucleotides matching TRBD2. Germline lookup yields CDR1 SGHDT and CDR2 YYEEEE. J lost 3 bases, V lost 4 bases, and 7 bases had no gene match. The CDR3 has 16 residues. The CDR3 here is CASSGGLAGVYNEQFF. CDR3 in DNA: TGTGCCAGCAGCGGGGGCCTAGCGGGGGTCTACAATGAGCAGTTCTTC. Combining the CDR3 with reference TRBV5-6 and TRBJ2-1 gives the whole variable domain DAGVTQSPTHLIKTRGQQVTLRCSPKSGHDTVSWYQQALGQGPQFIFQYYEEEERQRGNFPDRFSGHQFPNYSSELNVNALLLGDSALYLCASSGGLAGVYNEQFFGPGTRLTVL.

This clonotype was detected many times. The V gene is TRBV7-9, the J gene TRBJ2-5; D ambiguous. CDR3 length: 12 residues. Trimming cost V 5 bases and J 5 bases, with 9 bases left between them. Germline CDR1 and CDR2: SEHNR and FQNEAQ (reference sequence). CDR3 sequence reads: CASSISRETQYF. The CDR3 DNA sequence: TGTGCCAGCAGCATTAGCCGGGAGACCCAGTACTTC.

The sample holds many counts of this clonotype. The J gene is TRBJ2-7, the V gene TRBV19; D is possibly TRBD2 (5 bases). V was clipped by 1 base and J by 2 bases, with 6 bases between them. This CDR3 has 13 amino acids. CDR1 is LNHDA and CDR2 is SQIVND in the germline V gene (reference sequence). The CDR3 spells CASSIAGTYEQYF. The CDR3 DNA sequence: TGTGCCAGTAGTATAGCCGGGACCTACGAGCAGTACTTC.

The chain is built from TRBV13 and TRBJ1-6; D is perhaps TRBD1 (5 bases). The CDR3 sequence is 16 residues long. Per germline, CDR1 PRHDT and CDR2 FYEKMQ (reference sequence). V lost 1 base to trimming and J lost 3 bases, with 10 bases between them. CDR3 amino acids: CASSLEGAGYNSPLHF. Here the CDR3 DNA reads TGTGCCAGCAGCTTAGAAGGGGCGGGCTATAATTCACCCCTCCACTTT.

This clonotype was counted a few times. The chain joins TRBV7-6 to TRBJ2-2, with 8 bases that match TRBD2. CDR3 length: 14 residues. The junction had 2 bases not matched to a gene; V was cut back by 1 base and J by 7 bases. Germline CDR1 SGHVS, CDR2 FNYEAQ. This CDR3 reads CASSLGGGHGELFF. CDR3 nucleotide sequence: TGTGCCAGCAGCTTAGGCGGGGGGCACGGGGAGCTGTTTTTT.

This chain connects TRBV6-6 to TRBJ1-1; no definite D call. Germline CDR1 MNHNY, CDR2 SVGAGI (reference sequence). V was cut by 7 bases and J by 6 bases, with 18 bases left in between. This CDR3 spans 14 amino acids. The CDR3 region has the DNA TGTGCCAGCACCCACCGGCCCCCGGTGGCTGAAGCTTTCTTT. Translated, it gives CASTHRPPVAEAFF.

This clonotype was seen a handful of times. The V gene is TRBV6-1, the J gene TRBJ2-5; TRBD2 is a possible D gene (6 bases). Trimming took off 5 bases at V and 1 base at J, with 8 bases between the two ends. The CDR3 has 13 amino acids. CDR1 is MNHNS, CDR2 SASEGT, per germline. CDR3 DNA sequence: TGTGCCAGCAGTTCGGGAGTCCAAGAGACCCAGTACTTC. It is translated as CASSSGVQETQYF.

In this sample, this clonotype turned up a few times. The V gene is TRBV5-4, the J gene TRBJ1-2; D gene ambiguous. Trimming shortened V by 0 bases and J by 0 bases, and 12 bases separated the two germline ends. The germline V gene has CDR1 SGHNT and CDR2 YYREEE (reference sequence). This CDR3 is built from 16 residues. The CDR3 spells CASSLGSLGANYGYTF. Written as DNA, the CDR3 is TGTGCCAGCAGCTTGGGCAGCCTCGGAGCTAACTATGGCTACACCTTC.

This clonotype was picked up many times. The V gene is TRBV7-2, the J gene TRBJ2-1, with 8 bases aligning to TRBD1. V lost 5 bases to trimming and J lost 15 bases; unmatched junction nucleotides: 12. CDR1 and CDR2 (germline): SGHTA, FQGNSA. This CDR3 has 13 residues. The chain's CDR3 is CASSTTLTGDMFF. The CDR3 DNA reads as TGTGCCAGCAGCACTACCTTGACAGGGGACATGTTCTTC.

This chain joins TRBV18 and TRBJ1-2; D is unresolved. The CDR3 runs to 16 residues. Germline values: CDR1 KGHSH, CDR2 LQKENI. V lost 3 bases to trimming and J lost 6 bases, with 20 bases between them. Here the CDR3 reads CASSPTEMTAGNGYTF. The DNA for the CDR3 is TGTGCCAGCTCACCGACTGAAATGACCGCCGGCAATGGCTACACCTTC.